This is a list of T cell receptor beta chains from one sample in a study of identical twins. TCRdb reanalysed the 5' RACE reads using MiXCR and keeps one entry per CDR3 protein. This sample carries fewer than 900,000 distinct CDR3 sequences, 15% to 20% of them seen once, and the ten largest clones take around 13%. The same specimen was also included in a second study, on T cells expressing NK-cell markers.

Sequenced: PBMCs. The receptor set was obtained from a woman under 30 in good health. Each CDR3 is given with its conserved first and last residue. The order of the fields is V gene, J gene, D gene, clone size, CDR3 DNA, CDR3 protein. A D gene is named only where the DNA matches it firmly. Rows give clone size only sometimes, using once, few, many, or a class for an expanded clone.

V gene: TRBV18
J gene: TRBJ2-2
D gene: -
clone size: -
CDR3 DNA: TGTGCCAGCTCACCCCGGGCCCAAGAGGGGGAGCTGTTTTTT
CDR3 protein: CASSPRAQEGELFF

V gene: TRBV20-1
J gene: TRBJ1-5
D gene: -
clone size: -
CDR3 DNA: TGCAGTGCTAGGGAGGGGTTAGACAATCAGCCCCAGCATTTT
CDR3 protein: CSAREGLDNQPQHF

V gene: TRBV29-1
J gene: TRBJ2-2
D gene: -
clone size: few
CDR3 DNA: TGCAGCGTCGCCGTTGGATATAGGGGTTGGACCGGGGAGCTGTTTTTT
CDR3 protein: CSVAVGYRGWTGELFF

V gene: TRBV7-8
J gene: TRBJ2-2
D gene: -
clone size: few
CDR3 DNA: TGTGCCAGCAGCTCGAACCGGGCCGGGGAGCTGTTTTTT
CDR3 protein: CASSSNRAGELFF

V gene: TRBV7-7
J gene: TRBJ2-7
D gene: -
clone size: few
CDR3 DNA: TGTGCCAGCAGCTTACGCACAGGGTTGGACGAGCAGTACTTC
CDR3 protein: CASSLRTGLDEQYF

V gene: TRBV7-9
J gene: TRBJ1-2
D gene: TRBD1
clone size: few
CDR3 DNA: TGTGCCAGCAGCTTCCCGGACAGGGCTTACGGCTACACCTTC
CDR3 protein: CASSFPDRAYGYTF

V gene: TRBV27
J gene: TRBJ2-3
D gene: TRBD2
clone size: few
CDR3 DNA: TGTGCCAGCAGTTTGGGACTAGCTATGACGTCGGGGGATACGCAGTATTTT
CDR3 protein: CASSLGLAMTSGDTQYF

V gene: TRBV12-3/TRBV12-4
J gene: TRBJ2-7
D gene: -
clone size: many
CDR3 DNA: TGTGCCAGCAGTCCAAACCACGAGCAGTACTTC
CDR3 protein: CASSPNHEQYF

V gene: TRBV7-8
J gene: TRBJ2-1
D gene: TRBD1
clone size: -
CDR3 DNA: TGTGCCAGCAGCTATGGGACAGGGATAAATGAGCAGTTCTTC
CDR3 protein: CASSYGTGINEQFF

V gene: TRBV12-3/TRBV12-4
J gene: TRBJ2-3
D gene: TRBD2
clone size: -
CDR3 DNA: TGTGCCAGCAGTCGGGGACTAGCGGGGGGTCAGGATACGCAGTATTTT
CDR3 protein: CASSRGLAGGQDTQYF

V gene: TRBV29-1
J gene: TRBJ2-4
D gene: -
clone size: few
CDR3 DNA: TGCAGCGTTGAAGGTCGACAGGGAGGAAACATTCAGTACTTC
CDR3 protein: CSVEGRQGGNIQYF

V gene: TRBV7-6
J gene: TRBJ2-7
D gene: TRBD2
clone size: -
CDR3 DNA: TGTGCCAGCAGCCAGAGCGGGGTCCACTACGAGCAGTACTTC
CDR3 protein: CASSQSGVHYEQYF

V gene: TRBV5-5
J gene: TRBJ2-7
D gene: -
clone size: few
CDR3 DNA: TGTGCCAGCAGCCTCGGGACGAAAGACTACGAGCAGTACTTC
CDR3 protein: CASSLGTKDYEQYF

V gene: TRBV6-5
J gene: TRBJ2-1
D gene: -
clone size: -
CDR3 DNA: TGTGCCAGCAGTTACTCAAGCAGCAGCTCCTACAATGAGCAGTTCTTC
CDR3 protein: CASSYSSSSSYNEQFF

V gene: TRBV29-1
J gene: TRBJ1-4
D gene: -
clone size: few
CDR3 DNA: TGCAGCGTTGAAGAGGGTAGGGGAACTAATGAAAAACTGTTTTTT
CDR3 protein: CSVEEGRGTNEKLFF

V gene: TRBV12-3/TRBV12-4
J gene: TRBJ1-1
D gene: -
clone size: few
CDR3 DNA: TGTGCCAGCAGGCCTGGGGGGGACACTGAAGCTTTCTTT
CDR3 protein: CASRPGGDTEAFF

V gene: TRBV7-7
J gene: TRBJ2-1
D gene: TRBD1
clone size: few
CDR3 DNA: TGTGCTAGCAGCCCGGACAGGGGCAATGAGCAGTTCTTC
CDR3 protein: CASSPDRGNEQFF

V gene: TRBV12-3/TRBV12-4
J gene: TRBJ1-1
D gene: -
clone size: -
CDR3 DNA: TGTGCCAGCAGTCCTACCTTTGAAGCTTTCTTT
CDR3 protein: CASSPTFEAFF

V gene: TRBV12-3/TRBV12-4
J gene: TRBJ2-5
D gene: -
clone size: -
CDR3 DNA: TGTGCCAGCACTCGCAGCCCCACGCCCACCCAGTACTTC
CDR3 protein: CASTRSPTPTQYF

V gene: TRBV4-2
J gene: TRBJ1-1
D gene: -
clone size: few
CDR3 DNA: TGTGCCAGCAGCCAAGAGGCAGGGTCGATTAACACTGAAGCTTTCTTT
CDR3 protein: CASSQEAGSINTEAFF

V gene: TRBV20-1
J gene: TRBJ2-3
D gene: -
clone size: few
CDR3 DNA: TGCAGTGCCCTAAAGGAAGCGGTCACAGATACGCAGTATTTT
CDR3 protein: CSALKEAVTDTQYF

V gene: TRBV20-1
J gene: TRBJ2-2
D gene: TRBD2
clone size: -
CDR3 DNA: TGCAGTGCTAGAGGGCTAGCGGGAGATCCCGGGGAGCTGTTTTTT
CDR3 protein: CSARGLAGDPGELFF

V gene: TRBV20-1
J gene: TRBJ1-1
D gene: TRBD1
clone size: many
CDR3 DNA: TGCAGTGCTAGAAACAGGGGTACTGAAGCTTTCTTT
CDR3 protein: CSARNRGTEAFF

V gene: TRBV20-1
J gene: TRBJ1-1
D gene: -
clone size: few
CDR3 DNA: TGCAGTGCTGTCACTGTGGGGGGAACTGAAGCTTTCTTT
CDR3 protein: CSAVTVGGTEAFF

V gene: TRBV5-1
J gene: TRBJ2-7
D gene: -
clone size: -
CDR3 DNA: TGCGCCAGCAGCCCGTTCCCATACTCCTACGAGCAGTACTTC
CDR3 protein: CASSPFPYSYEQYF

V gene: TRBV6-5
J gene: TRBJ2-2
D gene: TRBD2
clone size: few
CDR3 DNA: TGTGCCAGCAGTTACGCGTTGCGGGGGGGCGAGGAGCTGTTTTTT
CDR3 protein: CASSYALRGGEELFF

V gene: TRBV12-3/TRBV12-4
J gene: TRBJ2-3
D gene: -
clone size: many
CDR3 DNA: TGTGCCAGCAGCCCCGCGTTTCTGCAGTATTTT
CDR3 protein: CASSPAFLQYF

V gene: TRBV9
J gene: TRBJ2-7
D gene: -
clone size: -
CDR3 DNA: TGTGCCAGCAGCGGAATGCCAGGGCCCTCCTACGAGCAGTACTTC
CDR3 protein: CASSGMPGPSYEQYF

V gene: TRBV20-1
J gene: TRBJ2-7
D gene: -
clone size: few
CDR3 DNA: TGCAGTGCTAGTGGTGACTACCTCACCTACGAGCAGTACTTC
CDR3 protein: CSASGDYLTYEQYF

V gene: TRBV7-9
J gene: TRBJ2-1
D gene: -
clone size: few
CDR3 DNA: TGTGCCAGCAGCTGGGACTCTGAGCAGTTCTTC
CDR3 protein: CASSWDSEQFF

V gene: TRBV12-3/TRBV12-4
J gene: TRBJ1-2
D gene: -
clone size: -
CDR3 DNA: TGTGCCAGCAGTTTCTGGGACACGGTTTTAAATAACTATGGCTACACCTTC
CDR3 protein: CASSFWDTVLNNYGYTF